These T cell receptor beta chains were read from a single sample in a study of OX40 agonist ivuxolimab in advanced cancers. Data came from immunoSEQ multiplex PCR; TCRdb stores just in-frame clones and leaves some out. The sample has some 14,000 clones, 93% seen once. The source material was CD4+ or CD8+ T cells sorted from blood, sampled in a trial of the OX40 agonist ivuxolimab. The receptors stem from an adult with an advanced solid tumor such as melanoma, head and neck, liver or kidney cancer. Each CDR3 is given with its conserved first and last residue. A D gene is named only where the DNA matches it firmly. Rows may omit the clone size; those that give it use once, few, many or a size class.

size: -
J: TRBJ2-7
V: TRBV28
D: -
DNA: TGTGCCAGCAGTTTATTTGAGGGAGCATACCCCTACGAGCAGTACTTC
CDR3: CASSLFEGAYPYEQYF

size: -
J: TRBJ2-7
V: TRBV5-6
D: TRBD1
DNA: TGTGCCAGCAGCTTGGCCGGACAGGGGGCGTACGAGCAGTACTTC
CDR3: CASSLAGQGAYEQYF

size: -
J: TRBJ1-5
V: TRBV4-1
D: -
DNA: TGCGCCAGCAGCCCCACCTTAGTGATTCAGCCCCAGCATTTT
CDR3: CASSPTLVIQPQHF

size: -
J: TRBJ1-6
V: TRBV7-6
D: TRBD1
DNA: TGTGCCAGCAGAGTGGGACAGGGAAATTCACCCCTCCACTTT
CDR3: CASRVGQGNSPLHF

size: -
J: TRBJ2-3
V: TRBV30
D: -
DNA: TGTGCCTGTCAGAGGCAGGTTAGCACAGATACGCAGTATTTT
CDR3: CACQRQVSTDTQYF

size: -
J: TRBJ2-7
V: TRBV7-9
D: -
DNA: TGTGCCAGCAGCTTAGTTGTTCAACTAGCAAGCTACGAGCAGTACTTC
CDR3: CASSLVVQLASYEQYF

size: -
J: TRBJ2-1
V: TRBV28
D: -
DNA: TGTGCCAGCAGTTTTCGAGGTGGGAGTAGCCACAATGAGCAGTTCTTC
CDR3: CASSFRGGSSHNEQFF

size: -
J: TRBJ2-7
V: TRBV4-1
D: -
DNA: TGCGCCAGCAGCCAAGACCGCACCTACGAGCAGTACTTC
CDR3: CASSQDRTYEQYF

size: -
J: TRBJ2-7
V: TRBV6-5
D: -
DNA: TGTGCCAGCAGTCCCTCAGGAACGGGCTCCTACGAGCAGTACTTC
CDR3: CASSPSGTGSYEQYF

size: -
J: TRBJ2-1
V: TRBV5-8
D: TRBD2
DNA: TGTGCCAGCAGCCAGGACACGGGGGGTCAGGCCGTTGAGCAGTTCTTC
CDR3: CASSQDTGGQAVEQFF

size: once
J: TRBJ2-3
V: TRBV11-2
D: TRBD2
DNA: TGTGCCAGCAGCCATACTAGCGGGAGTCAAGTCACAGATACGCAGTATTTT
CDR3: CASSHTSGSQVTDTQYF

size: -
J: TRBJ1-1
V: TRBV28
D: -
DNA: TGTGCCAGCAGTTCAGAGAACACTGAAGCTTTCTTT
CDR3: CASSSENTEAFF

size: -
J: TRBJ2-4
V: TRBV27
D: TRBD2
DNA: TGTGCCAGCAGTTTATTAGCGGGAGGCCCCAAAAACATTCAGTACTTC
CDR3: CASSLLAGGPKNIQYF

size: -
J: TRBJ2-5
V: TRBV9
D: -
DNA: TGTGCCAGCAGCGTAGCTGGGGGATTGACACAAGAGACCCAGTACTTC
CDR3: CASSVAGGLTQETQYF

size: -
J: TRBJ1-1
V: TRBV5-4
D: -
DNA: TGTGCCAGCAGCTTGGGTGGTGAAGCTTTCTTT
CDR3: CASSLGGEAFF

size: -
J: TRBJ1-1
V: TRBV28
D: -
DNA: TGTGCCAGCAGTTTACTTAGGGGGGCAGGGAACACTGAAGCTTTCTTT
CDR3: CASSLLRGAGNTEAFF

size: -
J: TRBJ2-3
V: TRBV27
D: -
DNA: TGTGCCAGCAGTTTAGACACCTCTAGCACAGATACGCAGTATTTT
CDR3: CASSLDTSSTDTQYF

size: -
J: TRBJ2-3
V: TRBV7-9
D: TRBD2
DNA: TGTGCCAGCAGCGCGACTAGCGGGAGGGCGACAGATACGCAGTATTTT
CDR3: CASSATSGRATDTQYF

size: -
J: TRBJ1-2
V: TRBV4-1
D: -
DNA: TGCGCCAGCAGCCCACCGGGCTACCGAAAGACCTATGGCTACACCTTC
CDR3: CASSPPGYRKTYGYTF

size: -
J: TRBJ1-1
V: TRBV28
D: -
DNA: TGTGCCAGCAGTTTCGTCGCTTCTATGGCTTTCTTT
CDR3: CASSFVASMAFF

size: -
J: TRBJ2-1
V: TRBV20-1
D: -
DNA: TGCAGTGCTAGAGAGGGGCTCGGGCAGTTCTTC
CDR3: CSAREGLGQFF

size: -
J: TRBJ2-3
V: TRBV7-3
D: -
DNA: TGTGCCAGCAGCCCATACCCCCCGGATACGCAGTATTTT
CDR3: CASSPYPPDTQYF

size: -
J: TRBJ1-3
V: TRBV6-1
D: -
DNA: TGTGCCAGCAGCGAAATGGAAGGGGTGGACACCATATATTTT
CDR3: CASSEMEGVDTIYF

size: -
J: TRBJ2-7
V: TRBV11-2
D: TRBD2
DNA: TGTGCCAGCAGCCACCTACTAGCGGGAGTGGGGGCTTACTACGAGCAGTACTTC
CDR3: CASSHLLAGVGAYYEQYF

size: -
J: TRBJ1-2
V: TRBV28
D: -
DNA: TGTGCCAGCAGGCCATACAGGGAGGGTGGCTACACCTTC
CDR3: CASRPYREGGYTF

size: once
J: TRBJ1-1
V: TRBV7-8
D: -
DNA: TGTGCCAGCAGCTTAACGGTAGGCGGCACTGAAGCTTTCTTT
CDR3: CASSLTVGGTEAFF

size: -
J: TRBJ1-3
V: TRBV16
D: -
DNA: TGTGCCAGCAGTCCACACGGCTCTGGAAACACCATATATTTT
CDR3: CASSPHGSGNTIYF

size: -
J: TRBJ1-5
V: TRBV7-2
D: -
DNA: TGTGCCAGCAGCGAAGCCCCCTGGGAGGGGACCTATAGCAATCAGCCCCAGCATTTT
CDR3: CASSEAPWEGTYSNQPQHF

size: -
J: TRBJ2-1
V: TRBV2
D: -
DNA: TGTGCCAGCTTGGGGTTCGGGGAAGACAATGAGCAGTTCTTC
CDR3: CASLGFGEDNEQFF

size: -
J: TRBJ2-2
V: TRBV7-9
D: -
DNA: TGTGCCAGCAGCCCCACTAACACCGGGGAGCTGTTTTTT
CDR3: CASSPTNTGELFF

size: -
J: TRBJ2-5
V: TRBV5-5
D: TRBD1
DNA: TGTGCCAGCGGCCCGACAGGGGGCGGCCAAGAGACCCAGTACTTC
CDR3: CASGPTGGGQETQYF

size: -
J: TRBJ2-7
V: TRBV5-4
D: -
DNA: TGTGCCAGCAGCCCCGGGTGGGGGGACGAGCAGTACTTC
CDR3: CASSPGWGDEQYF

size: once
J: TRBJ1-2
V: TRBV29-1
D: TRBD1
DNA: TGCAGCGTGTCGACAGGGGGCTATGGCTACACCTTC
CDR3: CSVSTGGYGYTF

size: -
J: TRBJ2-5
V: TRBV2
D: -
DNA: TGTGCCAGCCGCGCACGGAAAGAGACCCAGTACTTC
CDR3: CASRARKETQYF

size: -
J: TRBJ1-5
V: TRBV6-5
D: -
DNA: TGTGCCAGCAGTTACTCGGGGACCGACAATCAGCCCCAGCATTTT
CDR3: CASSYSGTDNQPQHF

size: -
J: TRBJ2-3
V: TRBV11-1
D: TRBD2
DNA: TGTGCCAGCAGCTGGACTAGCGGTCCCACAGATACGCAGTATTTT
CDR3: CASSWTSGPTDTQYF

size: -
J: TRBJ1-1
V: TRBV27
D: -
DNA: TGTGCCAGCAGTTTAGGCAGTAGCACTGAAGCTTTCTTT
CDR3: CASSLGSSTEAFF

size: -
J: TRBJ2-4
V: TRBV5-4
D: -
DNA: TGTGCCAGCAGCTGGCCATTGGGCGGGACCATTCCGGGTGAGTACTTC
CDR3: CASSWPLGGTIPGEYF

size: once
J: TRBJ2-7
V: TRBV29-1
D: TRBD1
DNA: TGCAGCGCCAATATGGGACAGGGACTCGAGCAGTACTTC
CDR3: CSANMGQGLEQYF

size: -
J: TRBJ2-7
V: TRBV11-2
D: -
DNA: TGTGCCAGCAGCCTGGGGCAGCAGTACGAGCAGTACTTC
CDR3: CASSLGQQYEQYF

size: -
J: TRBJ2-1
V: TRBV13
D: TRBD2
DNA: TGTGCCAGCCAAGGAGAGCTAGCGGGGGGCGAGCAGTTCTTC
CDR3: CASQGELAGGEQFF

size: -
J: TRBJ2-1
V: TRBV9
D: TRBD1
DNA: TGTGCCAGCAGCGTAGGAGGGACAGGGATTGAGCAGTTCTTC
CDR3: CASSVGGTGIEQFF

size: -
J: TRBJ1-1
V: TRBV27
D: TRBD1
DNA: TGTGCCAGCAATTTCCTGGACAGGGCGATGATGAACACTGAAGCTTTCTTT
CDR3: CASNFLDRAMMNTEAFF

size: -
J: TRBJ2-1
V: TRBV29-1
D: TRBD1
DNA: TGCAGCGTTGACGAAATAGGGACAGGGGGACGTCCGGCCGCCCTTTACAATGAGCAGTTCTTC
CDR3: CSVDEIGTGGRPAALYNEQFF

size: -
J: TRBJ1-1
V: TRBV7-8
D: TRBD1
DNA: TGTGCCAGCAGCTTTCATATACAGGGGTGGGCAACTGAAGCTTTCTTT
CDR3: CASSFHIQGWATEAFF

size: -
J: TRBJ2-7
V: TRBV15
D: -
DNA: TGTGCCACCAGCAGGTCAGAGCAGGGAGCGCGCGAGCAGTACTTC
CDR3: CATSRSEQGAREQYF

size: -
J: TRBJ2-5
V: TRBV28
D: -
DNA: TGTGCCAGCAGTCTTCCCACGTGGATGGGGGAGACCCAGTACTTC
CDR3: CASSLPTWMGETQYF

size: -
J: TRBJ1-5
V: TRBV6-6
D: -
DNA: TGTGCCAGCAGACGAGGGCCTTATAGCAATCAGCCCCAGCATTTT
CDR3: CASRRGPYSNQPQHF